The clone carrying this TCR beta chain was observed a handful of times. Time point described: after preoperative PTX-NDP chemotherapy. This entry is derived from a study of esophageal squamous cell carcinoma under preoperative chemotherapy. As for the study in general: Samples included peripheral blood T cells as well as tumor-infiltrating lymphocytes.

CDR1 and CDR2 (germline): MNHEY, SVGAGI. CDR3 length equals 13 residues. Trimming at V came to 0 bases and at J to 9 bases, leaving 2 bases not matched to a gene. In TCRdb, the PCR reads were re-called with MiXCR into one record per CDR3 protein. Among around 9,800 distinct CDR3 sequences listed, roughly 65% were seen once. The sequence was obtained from a human donor with esophageal squamous cell carcinoma. The donor label of this sample is uncertain. The gene calls are TRBV6-5 and TRBJ2-1, with 7 bases that match TRBD1. Specimen collection occurred from a patient given preoperative chemotherapy. In DNA form, the CDR3 reads TGTGCCAGCAGTTACTCGACAGGGTTTGAGCAGTTCTTC. It is translated as CASSYSTGFEQFF.